A single sample is the source of the 12 T cell receptor beta chains below, sequenced in a study of long-term antiretroviral therapy in people with HIV. immunoSEQ v3.0 was run at survey level. Clones were read by immunoSEQ multiplex PCR, and TCRdb kept only the in-frame ones, dropping some. The sample contains about 20,000 clones, roughly 80% of which appear only once. The sequencing here drew on unsorted PBMCs, taken 0.6 years after starting antiretroviral therapy. These receptors all stem from a woman between 18 and 29 years old with HIV.

The genes are TRBV5-4 and TRBJ1-4, with TRBD1 matching 8 bases. J was trimmed by 7 bases and V by 1 base; bases with no gene match: 0. The germline gives CDR1 SGHNT, CDR2 YYREEE (reference sequence). This CDR3 spans 13 amino acids. The CDR3 reads CASSLQGAEKLFF. CDR3 nucleotide sequence: TGTGCCAGCAGCTTGCAGGGGGCTGAAAAACTGTTTTTT.

This clone came up a few times. This chain links TRBV7-8 with TRBJ2-1, with a possible D match to TRBD1 (6 bases). The CDR3 is 15 residues long. The V gene lost 2 bases and the J gene lost 6 bases, with 14 bases spanning the gap. CDR1 is SGHVS and CDR2 is FQNEAQ in the germline V gene. DNA of the CDR3: TGTGCCAGCAGCTTAACAGGGTTCGTTCGCAATGAGCAGTTCTTC. It translates to CASSLTGFVRNEQFF.

This rearrangement joins TRBV2 to TRBJ1-1; the D gene is possibly TRBD1 (6 bases). CDR3 length: 13 amino acids. The V gene lost 6 bases and the J gene lost 11 bases, with 19 bases spanning the gap. Per germline, CDR1 SNHLY and CDR2 FYNNEI. The CDR3 sequence is CASRGTLNGVAFF. The CDR3 DNA reads TGTGCCAGCAGAGGGACACTGAATGGAGTGGCTTTCTTT.

CDR3 residues: CASSPFGTIDTQYF. In DNA form, the CDR3 reads TGTGCCAGCAGCCCGTTTGGGACCATTGATACGCAGTATTTT. This chain connects TRBV5-4 to TRBJ2-3; D is possibly TRBD1 or TRBD2 (5 bases each). This CDR3 contains 14 residues. Trimming cost V 4 bases and J 6 bases, with 15 bases left between them. Per germline, CDR1 SGHNT and CDR2 YYREEE (reference sequence).

This chain links TRBV7-8 with TRBJ1-5, with 9 nucleotides matching TRBD1. CDR3 length equals 16 residues. Germline V gene data show CDR1 as SGHVS and CDR2 as FQNEAQ. The J segment lost 1 base and the V segment lost 4 bases, leaving 5 bases of the junction unmatched. CDR3 protein: CASSSRTGESNQPQHF. In nucleotides, the CDR3 is TGTGCCAGCAGCTCCCGGACAGGGGAAAGCAATCAGCCCCAGCATTTT.

The chain combines TRBV6-6 with TRBJ2-3, with D perhaps TRBD1 (5 bases). Between the trimmed V and J ends, which lost 8 bases and 2 bases, there was a span of 14 bases. Germline lookup yields CDR1 MNHNY and CDR2 SVGAGI (reference sequence). The CDR3 extends over 14 amino acids. The CDR3 here is CASRLRAYTDTQYF. Written as DNA, the CDR3 is TGTGCCAGCCGGCTCAGGGCGTACACAGATACGCAGTATTTT.

The chain couples TRBV6-5 to TRBJ1-1, with 8 bases aligning to TRBD1. V gave up 3 bases and J gave up 8 bases; unmatched junction bases: 2. This CDR3 is built from 12 residues. Germline V gene lookup returns CDR1 MNHEY and CDR2 SVGAGI. The CDR3 is CASSYRQGEAFF. The CDR3 DNA follows: TGTGCCAGCAGTTATCGACAGGGGGAAGCTTTCTTT.

The CDR3 spells CASSPTGELFF. CDR3 in DNA: TGTGCCAGCAGCCCGACCGGGGAGCTGTTTTTT. The chain links TRBV11-2 to TRBJ2-2; D not certain. This CDR3 region has 11 residues. Trimming removed 5 bases at V and 5 bases at J, with 3 bases between. The germline V gene has CDR1 SGHAT and CDR2 FQNNGV.

Judged by abundance, this clone is medium-sized (0.01 to 0.1%). At the DNA level, this CDR3 is encoded by other sequences in the same sample as well. The rearrangement joins TRBV6-5 to TRBJ2-7; D unclear. The length of the CDR3 is 14 residues. Looked up from germline, CDR1 is MNHEY and CDR2 is SVGAGI. V was shortened by 0 bases and J by 0 bases, with 6 bases between the two germline ends. This CDR3 is CASSYSQASYEQYF. The CDR3 DNA reads as TGTGCCAGCAGTTACTCTCAGGCCTCCTACGAGCAGTACTTC.

The CDR3 region has the DNA TGTGCCAGCAACAGACTAGCGTATTCTTTAGATGAGCAGTTCTTC. Its protein is CASNRLAYSLDEQFF. The rearrangement joins TRBV6-1 to TRBJ2-1; the match to TRBD2 covers 8 bases. The V gene's germline CDR1 is MNHNS and CDR2 SASEGT. The junction had 13 bases not matched to a gene; V was cut back by 7 bases and J by 8 bases. The CDR3 has 15 amino acids.

The table lists this clone with a few counts. The chain employs TRBV2 and TRBJ1-3; TRBD1 is a possible D gene (6 bases). The CDR3 contains 16 residues. V dropped 5 bases and J dropped 1 base, with 15 bases sitting between them. CDR1 and CDR2 (germline): SNHLY, FYNNEI. CDR3: CASSLQGRRSGNTIYF. The CDR3 bases are TGTGCCAGCAGTCTCCAGGGGCGCAGGTCTGGAAACACCATATATTTT.

The J gene is TRBJ2-3, the V gene TRBV5-8; tentatively, D is TRBD1 or TRBD2 (5 bases each). This CDR3 spans 18 amino acids. CDR1 and CDR2 from the germline V gene are SGHTS and YDEGEE. Trimming stripped 4 bases from V and 1 base from J, with 22 bases between. The CDR3 coding sequence is TGTGCCAGCAGCCCCCGACGAGGGGTCCTAAAGGGCACAGATACGCAGTATTTT. It specifies CASSPRRGVLKGTDTQYF. Full variable domain (outside the CDR3, taken from reference TRBV5-8 and TRBJ2-3): EAGVTQSPTHLIKTRGQQATLRCSPISGHTSVYWYQQALGLGLQFLLWYDEGEERNRGNFPPRFSGRQFPNYSSELNVNALELEDSALYLCASSPRRGVLKGTDTQYFGPGTRLTVL.